Each of the 10 T cell receptor beta chains below was sequenced from the same sample in a study of immune reconstitution after stem cell transplant in scleroderma. TCRdb recomputed calls from the RT-PCR reads with MiXCR, one row per CDR3 protein. This table holds approximately 5,000 distinct CDR3 sequences, approximately 8.5% found once. The material was obtained before or after autologous hematopoietic stem cell transplantation (not recorded which). Receptors were obtained from a male donor with systemic sclerosis.

This chain uses TRBV29-1 with TRBJ2-3, with D perhaps TRBD2 (5 bases). The CDR3 totals 14 residues. Trimming removed 4 bases at V and 1 base at J, with 12 bases between. Germline CDR1 and CDR2: SQVTM and ANQGSEA. The CDR3 reads CSVARDFGTDTQYF. As DNA, the CDR3 is TGCAGCGTTGCTCGGGATTTTGGCACAGATACGCAGTATTTT.

This clonotype has only one observation. The gene calls are TRBV28 and TRBJ2-7; 7 positions agree with TRBD1. Germline CDR1 MDHEN, CDR2 SYDVKM. The V and J ends lost 11 bases and 0 bases, in that order; junction bases with no gene match: 13. This CDR3 has 15 amino acids. The CDR3 coding sequence is TGTGCCGCCCATGGGGTTAGGGACAGCTCCTACGAGCAGTACTTC. The encoded protein is CAAHGVRDSSYEQYF. The full variable domain, rest sourced from reference TRBV28 and TRBJ2-7, is DVKVTQSSRYLVKRTGEKVFLECVQDMDHENMFWYRQDPGLGLRLIYFSYDVKMKEKGDIPEGYSVSREKKERFSLILESASTNQTSMYLCAAHGVRDSSYEQYFGPGTRLTVT.

This clonotype showed up just once. The CDR3 region has the DNA TGTGCCATCTCCCCAGGGGTCGCTAATGAAAAACTGTTTTTT. This codes for CAISPGVANEKLFF. The chain is built from TRBV19 and TRBJ1-4, with a tentative D call TRBD1 (6 bases). CDR1 is LNHDA and CDR2 is SQIVND in the germline V gene (reference sequence). The CDR3 runs to 14 residues. The V end lost 10 bases, the J end lost 3 bases, and 15 bases lay between the germline ends.

This clonotype has just a few counts. The gene calls are TRBV28 and TRBJ1-6; the D gene is possibly TRBD1 (5 bases). V was cut by 2 bases and J by 10 bases, with 12 bases left in between. This CDR3 has 14 amino acids. From germline, CDR1 is MDHEN and CDR2 SYDVKM. CDR3: CASSLVTGGSPLHF. The CDR3 region has the DNA TGTGCCAGCAGTTTAGTGACGGGGGGATCACCCCTCCACTTT.

This clonotype was found a few times. The chain links TRBV7-6 to TRBJ2-6, with D hard to call. The CDR3 loop spans 16 amino acids. The V gene's germline CDR1 is SGHVS and CDR2 FNYEAQ. V was clipped by 2 bases and J by 0 bases, with 8 bases between them. The CDR3 here is CASSLSGSSGANVLTF. The CDR3, as DNA: TGTGCCAGCAGCTTATCAGGAAGCTCTGGGGCCAACGTCCTGACTTTC.

This sequence joins TRBV29-1 and TRBJ2-7; D is perhaps TRBD1 (7 bases). The V gene's germline CDR1 is SQVTM and CDR2 ANQGSEA. The CDR3 consists of 12 residues. Trimming stripped 6 bases from V and 5 bases from J, with 14 bases between. CDR3: CSVGGQSDEQYF. CDR3 coding DNA: TGCAGCGTGGGGGGACAGAGCGACGAGCAGTACTTC.

The chain carries TRBV7-6 and TRBJ1-5; D remains unclear. The germline CDR1 and CDR2 sequences are SGHVS and FNYEAQ. This CDR3 has 13 amino acids. Trimming took off 3 bases at V and 7 bases at J, with 10 bases between the two ends. The CDR3 coding sequence is TGTGCCAGCAGCTTTTGGCCGGGGCAGCCCCAGCATTTT. Translating it yields CASSFWPGQPQHF.

This chain links TRBV18 with TRBJ1-2; no definite D call. Trimming took off 2 bases at V and 2 bases at J, with 12 bases between the two ends. Looked up from germline, CDR1 is KGHSH and CDR2 is LQKENI. This CDR3 contains 15 residues. The CDR3 reads CASSPLPGQNYGYTF. In DNA form, the CDR3 reads TGTGCCAGCTCACCATTACCCGGGCAGAACTATGGCTACACCTTC.

The rearrangement uses TRBV20-1 and TRBJ2-7; D is possibly TRBD1 or TRBD2 (5 bases each). V shed 0 bases and J shed 3 bases, with 15 bases lying between them. Germline V gene lookup returns CDR1 DFQATT and CDR2 SNEGSKA (reference sequence). The CDR3 spans 15 residues. CDR3 DNA: TGCAGTGCTAGAGATCTAGCAGGGTCAGGCTACGAGCAGTACTTC. This codes for CSARDLAGSGYEQYF.

The J gene is TRBJ2-7, the V gene TRBV20-1; 8 bases match TRBD2. Germline V gene sequence: CDR1 DFQATT, CDR2 SNEGSKA (reference sequence). V lost 0 bases, J lost 2 bases, and 6 bases stayed unmatched. The CDR3 loop spans 15 amino acids. The CDR3 region is CSARDSGTGTYEQYF. DNA for the CDR3: TGCAGTGCTAGAGATAGCGGGACGGGGACCTACGAGCAGTACTTC.